This T cell receptor (beta chain) is drawn from a study of T cells in Graves' hyperthyroidism and ophthalmopathy (dated by TCRdb to the late 2010s). General notes on the study: TCR V-J signatures able to tell the groups apart were searched for in a discovery cohort of approximately 95 patients, of whom roughly 42 had Graves' ophthalmopathy and roughly 59 had stable Graves' hyperthyroidism. An independent validation cohort of around 19 hyperthyroidism patients and about 15 patients who later progressed to ophthalmopathy tested prospective prediction of ophthalmopathy. The approximately 90 discovery patients were divided at random into training and test sets in a 7:3 ratio. Thyroid tissue and blood T-cell repertoires from over 5 Graves' hyperthyroidism patients were also compared in the study. After blood sampling, hyperthyroidism patients were treated with methimazole at a starting dose of 30 mg daily, and ophthalmopathy patients were treated with high-dose intravenous methylprednisolone. TCR Vbeta CDR3 sequencing of some 140 peripheral blood samples (roughly 41 ophthalmopathy, under 80 hyperthyroidism and around 17 progressor patients) is reported in the paper.

Amplification of TCR beta CDR3 regions was carried out from RNA transcripts. The first round of RT-PCR for the TCR CDR3 was performed with the HTBI primer set and the Qiagen OneStep RT-PCR kit. The libraries were constructed in a second round of multiplex PCR and then size-selected and purified. Paired-end sequencing of the libraries was performed with 100 bp reads on an Illumina HiSeq2000. As for how the authors treated the data: SOAPnuke was used to process the raw data, removing reads that contained adapters or uncalled bases, had a mean Phred below 15, or lacked an exact match to the constant primer or identifier. COPE v1.2.5 was used to merge the high-quality paired reads, and each unique nucleotide sequence was defined as a clonotype. Clonotypes were aligned to IMGT TRBV, TRBD and TRBJ reference segments using MiTCR v1.1. Analysis was restricted to V-J combinations with a frequency above 0.0001, which covered roughly 99% of repertoires. A TCS score was defined as the ratio of F50 (clonal expansion) to E x V (chaos), with BLOSUM62-based TCRdist applied between CDR3 peptides within each V-J. Welch's t-statistics and random forest reduced roughly 530 V-J features to 10 to 15, which were used in a naive Bayes classifier (R e1071). The public reads were run again by TCRdb, first through fastp at Q25 and then through MiXCR, and only productive beta chains were kept. One record per CDR3 amino acid sequence lists the most common genes and DNA. It is TCRdb's table, rather than the study itself, that gives the V and J calls and clone size. The sample table shows hundreds of thousands of distinct CDR3 sequences, and about half are seen once. The ten largest clones represent roughly 8.2% of the sample.

The study at large found these results: Most expanded thyroid clonotypes (frequency above 0.001) were also found in blood, which suggests that blood repertoires may mirror thyroid immune responses. No statistical method was used to fix the sample size in advance, and group allocation was not hidden from the investigators. In validation, the model predicted progression to ophthalmopathy a median of roughly 6.5 months before onset, with about 70% sensitivity and 72.22% specificity. Ophthalmopathy was separated from stable hyperthyroidism by a 13 V-J signature model, with around 90% sensitivity and roughly 81% specificity obtained in cross-validation and 80%/75% obtained in testing.

From the cysteine through the phenylalanine, the CDR3 covers 11 amino acids. The retained sequence is limited to the CDR3, 33 bases, with the frame set at the first base. V trim: 1 base; J trim: 14 bases; unmatched bases: 2. CDR1 and CDR2 were assigned from the germline V gene as MGHRA and YSYEKL. A patient counted as having stable Graves' hyperthyroidism if no progression to ophthalmopathy occurred over 18 months of follow-up. Hyperthyroidism patients were newly diagnosed, had a disease duration of under 2 months, and were aged 18 to 65 years. Patients with uncontrolled infections, other autoimmune diseases, pregnancy or lactation were excluded. Diagnoses were based on clinical symptoms, serum thyroxine and TRAb, thyroid ultrasound and orbital computed tomography. Total RNA was extracted with Trizol reagent, and quality was checked on an Agilent 2100 Bioanalyzer. This clonotype was found many times. There is no known antigen for this receptor. No much larger clonotype is one base removed from it; base qualities were not supplied.

Rearrangement joined TRBV4-1 to TRBJ2-5; a stretch of 9 junction bases matches TRBD1. This TCR was sampled from a young woman with Graves' hyperthyroidism. Donor details come from another sample of the same person, matched by shared clones. The specimen sequenced was peripheral blood or thyroid tissue (not recorded which). The nucleotides read TGCGCCAGCAGCCAAGGGACAGGGGTATACTTC. Translated, this is CASSQGTGVYF.